In its sample, the clone carrying this T cell receptor (beta chain) was seen a few times. A J-beta primer mix and a sample-barcoded 5' primer were used in a second PCR of roughly 6 to 12 cycles. TCRdb independently ran MiXCR on the 5' RACE reads; one entry per CDR3 protein. In the table there are about 1 million distinct CDR3 sequences, around 43% of which are singletons. The CDR3 consists of 12 residues. V lost 2 bases and J 10 bases, leaving 9 bases between the germline ends. The germline gives CDR1 LNHNV, CDR2 YYDKDF (reference sequence). This sample was included in a study of blood T cells in healthy people across ages.

The sequenced sample consisted of blood. The rearrangement joins TRBV15 to TRBJ2-1, with a possible D match to TRBD2 (5 bases). The origin of this receptor is a woman aged 60-75 years in good health. CDR3 coding DNA: TGTGCCACCAGCAGAAAACCGGGAGAGCAGTTCTTC. Residues: CATSRKPGEQFF.